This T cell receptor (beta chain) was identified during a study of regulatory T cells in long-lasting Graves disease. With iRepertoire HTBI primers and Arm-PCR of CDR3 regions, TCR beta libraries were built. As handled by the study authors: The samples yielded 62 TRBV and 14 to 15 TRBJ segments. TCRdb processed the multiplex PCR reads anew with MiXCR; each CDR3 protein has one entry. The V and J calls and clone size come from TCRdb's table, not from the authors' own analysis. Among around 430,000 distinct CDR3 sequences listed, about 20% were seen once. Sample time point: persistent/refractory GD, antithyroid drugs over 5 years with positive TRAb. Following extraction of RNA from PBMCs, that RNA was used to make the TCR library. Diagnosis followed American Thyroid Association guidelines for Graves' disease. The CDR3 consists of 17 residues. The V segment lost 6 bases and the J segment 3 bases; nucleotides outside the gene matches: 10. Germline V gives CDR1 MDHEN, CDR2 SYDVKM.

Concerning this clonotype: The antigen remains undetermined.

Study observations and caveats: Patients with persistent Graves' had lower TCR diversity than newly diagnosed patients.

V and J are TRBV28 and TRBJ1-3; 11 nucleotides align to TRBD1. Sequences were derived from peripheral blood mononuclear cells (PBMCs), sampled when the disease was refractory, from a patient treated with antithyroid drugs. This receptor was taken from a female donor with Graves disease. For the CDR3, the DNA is TGTGCCAGCAGCCCTTTGGGACAGGGGGTTGGTGGAAACACCATATATTTT. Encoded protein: CASSPLGQGVGGNTIYF. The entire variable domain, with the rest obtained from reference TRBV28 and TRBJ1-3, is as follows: DVKVTQSSRYLVKRTGEKVFLECVQDMDHENMFWYRQDPGLGLRLIYFSYDVKMKEKGDIPEGYSVSREKKERFSLILESASTNQTSMYLCASSPLGQGVGGNTIYFGEGSWLTVV.